Listed below are T cell receptor beta chains from one sample, sequenced in a study of T cell changes during pregnancy in multiple sclerosis. The protocol was immunoSEQ multiplex PCR, while the TCRdb copy is restricted to in-frame clones and leaves out a portion. Of 100,000 or so clones detected, just over 90% appear once; the ten largest clones hold over 0.6%. Specimen: peripheral blood, collected in the second trimester of pregnancy. The receptor set was obtained from a female donor in good health, enrolled as a control in a pregnancy study. Each CDR3 is given with its conserved first and last residue. The D gene is left open where the match is weak. Rows give clone size only sometimes, using once, few, many, or a class for an expanded clone.

v_gene	j_gene	d_gene	abundance	CDR3nt	CDR3aa
TRBV19	TRBJ1-3	-	-	TGTGCCAGCTCACATCTTGGGGGGTCTGGAAACACCATATATTTT	CASSHLGGSGNTIYF
TRBV5-5	TRBJ1-2	TRBD1	-	TGTGCCAGCAGCTTGACAGGGGGCGCTGCAATCTATGGCTACACCTTC	CASSLTGGAAIYGYTF
TRBV6-5	TRBJ2-7	-	-	TGTGCCAGCAGTTACCGGGACACCTCCGAGCAGTACTTC	CASSYRDTSEQYF
TRBV4-3	TRBJ2-7	TRBD2	-	TGCGCCAGCAGCCAAGGGGCGGGAGGGCCCTACGAGCAGTACTTC	CASSQGAGGPYEQYF
TRBV28	TRBJ1-5	-	-	TGTGCCAGCAGCGCCCCAAGAGCCGTTAGCAATCAGCCCCAGCATTTT	CASSAPRAVSNQPQHF
TRBV9	TRBJ2-7	-	once	TGTGCCAGCAGCGCGACACCCTCCTACGAGCAGTACTTC	CASSATPSYEQYF
TRBV15	TRBJ2-5	-	-	TGTGCCACCAGCAGAGATCTCTCTGACAGGTCCCTAGAGACCCAGTACTTC	CATSRDLSDRSLETQYF
TRBV9	TRBJ2-7	TRBD2	-	TGTGCCAGCAGCACAGCGGGAGGGCCTCGCGAGCAGTACTTC	CASSTAGGPREQYF
TRBV18	TRBJ2-2	-	-	TGTGCCAGCTCCCCGGGACAAATGAACACCGGGGAGCTGTTTTTT	CASSPGQMNTGELFF
TRBV2	TRBJ2-3	-	-	TGTGCCAGCATCCCTCGGGACACCTACCGCACAGATACGCAGTATTTT	CASIPRDTYRTDTQYF
TRBV15	TRBJ2-2	-	-	TGTGCCACCAGCAGAGACAGGGCCGGGGAGCTGTTTTTT	CATSRDRAGELFF
TRBV29-1	TRBJ1-1	-	few	TGCAGCGCCCAAGGGAGCGGGGGCACTGAAGCTTTCTTT	CSAQGSGGTEAFF
TRBV19	TRBJ2-1	TRBD2	-	TGTGCCAGTAGTGCGGGGACTAGCTACTATGAGCAGTTCTTC	CASSAGTSYYEQFF
TRBV5-6	TRBJ2-7	-	-	TGTGCCAGCAGCGTCACAGGGACATACGAGCAGTACTTC	CASSVTGTYEQYF
TRBV9	TRBJ2-1	-	-	TGTGCCAGCAGCGCCCAACCTATTAACTACAATGAGCAGTTCTTC	CASSAQPINYNEQFF
TRBV2	TRBJ1-1	TRBD1	-	TGTGCCAGCAGGGACAGGGCCCTGTTGAACACTGAAGCTTTCTTT	CASRDRALLNTEAFF
TRBV7-8	TRBJ2-7	TRBD2	-	TGTGCCAGCAGCTTAAACAGCGGGGGGAGGGAGCAGTACTTC	CASSLNSGGREQYF
TRBV18	TRBJ2-7	TRBD1	-	TGTGCCAGCTCACCCGGGACAGGGATTTACGAGCAGTACTTC	CASSPGTGIYEQYF
TRBV28	TRBJ2-5	-	-	TGTGCCAGCAGTTTAGTTCTACAGAACCAAGAGACCCAGTACTTC	CASSLVLQNQETQYF
TRBV6-5	TRBJ2-7	-	-	TGTGCCAGCAGTTCTGAAGGACTCCCCTACGAGCAGTACTTC	CASSSEGLPYEQYF
TRBV6-4	TRBJ1-1	-	-	TGTGCCAGCAGTGAATTTCACATAGGAAGGGGGGAGGGAGACACTGAAGCTTTCTTT	CASSEFHIGRGEGDTEAFF
TRBV30	TRBJ2-7	-	-	TGTGCCTGGAGTGTACCTCAGGTTACCTACGAGCAGTACTTC	CAWSVPQVTYEQYF
TRBV19	TRBJ1-6	-	few	TGTGCCAGTAGTATTCCGAGCGCGGCGAGATCACCCCTCCACTTT	CASSIPSAARSPLHF
TRBV19	TRBJ2-5	TRBD2	-	TGTGCCAGTAGAAAGACTAGCGGGGTGAGAGAGACCCAGTACTTC	CASRKTSGVRETQYF
TRBV6-1	TRBJ2-7	-	-	TGTGCCAGCACTCCAGACAGAGTAATCTACGAGCAGTACTTC	CASTPDRVIYEQYF
TRBV7-9	TRBJ2-3	TRBD2	-	TGTGCCAGCAGCCCTAGCGGGAGTGGGGCAGATACGCAGTATTTT	CASSPSGSGADTQYF
TRBV5-1	TRBJ1-3	-	-	TGCGCCAGCAGCTTGGGAGGGTTCGCAGGTGACACTGGAAACACCATATATTTT	CASSLGGFAGDTGNTIYF
TRBV4-1	TRBJ2-5	-	-	TGCGCCAGCAGCCAAACTCTAAAGAGGGGACTCCCCTCGAAAGAGACCCAGTACTTC	CASSQTLKRGLPSKETQYF
TRBV4-1	TRBJ2-3	TRBD1	-	TGCGCCAGCAGCCCTTCGCCCGACAGGGCCGTAGCAGATACGCAGTATTTT	CASSPSPDRAVADTQYF
TRBV15	TRBJ2-3	-	-	TGTGCCACCAGCAGAGGAGGACACAGGGGCGCCGGGGGTGATACGCAGTATTTT	CATSRGGHRGAGGDTQYF
TRBV27	TRBJ1-1	TRBD1	-	TGTGCCAGCCGACAGGGAGGCACTGAAGCTTTCTTT	CASRQGGTEAFF
TRBV5-1	TRBJ2-7	-	-	TGCGCCAGCAGCTTGGGGCCGGGGGAGTCGTACGAGCAGTACTTC	CASSLGPGESYEQYF
TRBV2	TRBJ2-1	-	once	TGTGCCAGCAGTGACCCTCTAGCGCTTGCCTACAATGAGCAGTTCTTC	CASSDPLALAYNEQFF
TRBV5-4	TRBJ2-7	TRBD2	-	TGTGCCAGCAGCTTGGGCGGGGGTGGGTCCTACGAGCAGTACTTC	CASSLGGGGSYEQYF
TRBV5-6	TRBJ1-4	-	once	TGTGCCAGCAGCCACGCCGGGGCAACTAATGAAAAACTGTTTTTT	CASSHAGATNEKLFF
TRBV18	TRBJ2-3	-	-	TGTGCCAGCTCACCACAAGGGACTTCAGTTTCTAGCACAGATACGCAGTATTTT	CASSPQGTSVSSTDTQYF
TRBV29-1	TRBJ2-1	-	-	TGCAGCGTCGGTCAGGGGAAACCCTACAATGAGCAGTTCTTC	CSVGQGKPYNEQFF
TRBV20-1	TRBJ1-2	-	-	TGCAGTGCTAGGTTGGCCTATGGCTACACCTTC	CSARLAYGYTF
TRBV6-6	TRBJ2-7	TRBD2	-	TGTGCCACCGGGGGGACGGAGTCCTACGAGCAGTACTTC	CATGGTESYEQYF
TRBV28	TRBJ1-2	-	-	TGTGCCAGCAGTTTGCTGCAGGGCGGTAAAGGCTACACCTTC	CASSLLQGGKGYTF
TRBV6-1	TRBJ1-2	-	once	TGTGCCAGCAGTGACGTTTACGGCGGCTATGGCTACACCTTC	CASSDVYGGYGYTF
TRBV5-1	TRBJ2-7	TRBD1	-	TGCGCCAGCAGCCCTGCTCCGGGACAGGGGGGACACGAGCAGTACTTC	CASSPAPGQGGHEQYF
TRBV27	TRBJ2-5	-	-	TGTGCCAGCAGTTTAGTCGGGAGAGAGACCCAGTACTTC	CASSLVGRETQYF
TRBV5-4	TRBJ1-6	-	-	TGTGCCAGCAGCGGCTTGCCGGGGACTCCCGATTCACCCCTCCACTTT	CASSGLPGTPDSPLHF
TRBV7-9	TRBJ1-2	TRBD1	-	TGTGCCAGCAGCTTAGAAGGACAGGGTGCCTATGGCTACACCTTC	CASSLEGQGAYGYTF
TRBV11-2	TRBJ2-7	TRBD2	-	TGTGCCAGCAGCTCTTTCGGGGGGGGAGCCCCAGTGTACGAGCAGTACTTC	CASSSFGGGAPVYEQYF
TRBV28	TRBJ2-7	TRBD2	-	TGTGCCACCACTCCGGCGGGAGGTTCCTACGAGCAGTACTTC	CATTPAGGSYEQYF
TRBV28	TRBJ1-1	-	once	TGTGCCAGCAGTCCCGGGACAACCGGGAACACTGAAGCTTTCTTT	CASSPGTTGNTEAFF
TRBV21-1	TRBJ2-1	-	-	TGTGCCAGCAGCAAAGACAGGGGTGATGAGCAGTTCTTC	CASSKDRGDEQFF
TRBV19	TRBJ2-5	TRBD1	-	TGTGCCAGTGGACAGGGCGCCCAAGAGACCCAGTACTTC	CASGQGAQETQYF
TRBV7-8	TRBJ2-7	TRBD1	-	TGTGCCAGCAGCTCTCAGACAGGGGGCTACGAGCAGTACTTC	CASSSQTGGYEQYF
TRBV6-5	TRBJ1-2	-	-	TGTGCCAGCAGCGTACAGGGTCGCTATGGCTACACCTTC	CASSVQGRYGYTF
TRBV7-9	TRBJ1-1	-	few	TGTGCCAGCAGCGCATATACAGGGAACACTGAAGCTTTCTTT	CASSAYTGNTEAFF
TRBV19	TRBJ1-1	TRBD1	-	TGTGCCAGTAGCATACACAGGGGGCTTGACACTGAAGCTTTCTTT	CASSIHRGLDTEAFF
TRBV27	TRBJ1-1	-	once	TGTGCCAGCAGCCAAGGACCAAGTGCGGGCACTGAAGCTTTCTTT	CASSQGPSAGTEAFF